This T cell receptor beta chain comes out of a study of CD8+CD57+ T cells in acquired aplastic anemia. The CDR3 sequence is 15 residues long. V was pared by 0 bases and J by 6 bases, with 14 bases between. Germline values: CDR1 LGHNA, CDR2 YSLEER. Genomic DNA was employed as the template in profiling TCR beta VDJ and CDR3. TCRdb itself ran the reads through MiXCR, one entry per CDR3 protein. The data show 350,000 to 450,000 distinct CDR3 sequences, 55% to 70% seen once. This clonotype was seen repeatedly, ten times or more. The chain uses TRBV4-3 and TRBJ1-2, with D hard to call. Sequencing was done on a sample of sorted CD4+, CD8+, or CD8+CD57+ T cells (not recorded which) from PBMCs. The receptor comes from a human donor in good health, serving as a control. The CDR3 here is CASSQESGISDGYTF. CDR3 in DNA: TGCGCCAGCAGCCAAGAATCTGGGATTTCGGATGGCTACACCTTC.